The present T cell receptor beta chain was sequenced within a study of blood T cells in healthy people across ages. The study's findings and limits: Naive T cell percentage showed a strong correlation with TCR beta diversity.

Germline CDR1 and CDR2: MNHEY and SMNVEV (reference sequence). Germline trimming cut 6 bases from V and 5 bases from J; bases unmatched to any gene: 4. The CDR3 sequence is 13 residues long. Concerning this clonotype itself: The antigen remains undetermined.

Then a second PCR, running about 6 to 11 cycles, was carried out with a sample-barcoded 5' primer and a J-beta primer mix. TCRdb fed the 5' RACE reads into MiXCR, producing one record per CDR3 protein. There are 1.6 million or so distinct CDR3 sequences in the sample; roughly a third occur only once, and about 11% lies in the top ten. The chain recombines TRBV27 with TRBJ2-7; 10 bases match TRBD2. The TCR originated in a woman in her 30s in good health. The sequenced sample was blood. The CDR3 nucleotides are TGTGCCAGCAGAATAGCGGGGGGCAACGAGCAGTACTTC. As protein: CASRIAGGNEQYF.